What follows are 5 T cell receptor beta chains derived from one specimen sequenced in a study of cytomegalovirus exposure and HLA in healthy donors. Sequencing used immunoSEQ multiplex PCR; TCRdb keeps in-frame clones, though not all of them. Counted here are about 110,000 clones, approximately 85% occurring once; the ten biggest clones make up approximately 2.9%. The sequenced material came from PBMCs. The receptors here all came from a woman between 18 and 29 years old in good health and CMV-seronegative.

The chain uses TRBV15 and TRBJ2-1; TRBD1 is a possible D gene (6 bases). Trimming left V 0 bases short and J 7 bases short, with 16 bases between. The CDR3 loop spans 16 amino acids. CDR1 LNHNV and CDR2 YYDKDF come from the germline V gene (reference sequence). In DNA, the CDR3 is TGTGCCACCAGCAGAGAACCCCCCGACAGGCAAAATGAGCAGTTCTTC. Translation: CATSREPPDRQNEQFF.

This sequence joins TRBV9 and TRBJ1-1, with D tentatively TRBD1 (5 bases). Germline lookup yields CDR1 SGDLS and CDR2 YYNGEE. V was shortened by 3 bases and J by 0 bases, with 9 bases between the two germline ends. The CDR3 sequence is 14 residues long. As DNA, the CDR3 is TGTGCCAGCAGCGCTGGGGGGATGAACACTGAAGCTTTCTTT. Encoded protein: CASSAGGMNTEAFF.

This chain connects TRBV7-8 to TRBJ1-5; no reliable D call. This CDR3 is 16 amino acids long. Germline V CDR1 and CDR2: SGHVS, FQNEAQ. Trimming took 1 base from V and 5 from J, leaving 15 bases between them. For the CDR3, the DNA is TGTGCCAGCAGCTTAGTAAGGTCAAGGAGGGATCAGCCCCAGCATTTT. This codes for CASSLVRSRRDQPQHF.

CDR3 nucleotides: TGTGCCAGCAGTTCGGGGTTCCGCTATGGCTACACCTTC. Translating gives CASSSGFRYGYTF. The chain uses TRBV28 and TRBJ1-2; D unresolved. The CDR3 loop spans 13 amino acids. Germline V gene data show CDR1 as MDHEN and CDR2 as SYDVKM. Trimming took off 4 bases at V and 4 bases at J, with 10 bases between the two ends.

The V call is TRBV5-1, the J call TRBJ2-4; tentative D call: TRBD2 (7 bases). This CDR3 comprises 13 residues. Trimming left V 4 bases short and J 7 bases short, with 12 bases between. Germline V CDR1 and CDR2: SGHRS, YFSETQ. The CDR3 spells CASSPGGGNIQYF. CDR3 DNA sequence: TGCGCCAGCAGCCCGGGGGGCGGTAACATTCAGTACTTC.